These T cell receptor beta chains were read from a single sample in a study of radiation and T cells in renal cell carcinoma. Profiling relied on immunoSEQ multiplex PCR, and the TCRdb table lists in-frame clones only, not all of them. The repertoire has 120,000 to 150,000 clones, approximately 87% of them found once; the top ten carry 20% to 25%. The sequencing here drew on blood, taken from a patient whose treatment included radiotherapy and nephrectomy. The receptors were gathered from a woman between 50 and 59 years old with renal cell carcinoma. Each CDR3 is given with its conserved first and last residue. A D gene is named only where the DNA matches it firmly. Size is stated for part of the rows, as once, few or many counts, or as a class when the clone is expanded.

TRBJ2-7 | - | 13 | - | TRBV6-1 | TGTGCCAGCAGTGAATTGGCAGCCTACGAGCAGTACTTC | CASSELAAYEQYF
TRBJ1-5 | - | 15 | - | TRBV6-6 | TGTGCCAGCAGTTGGGACGCATATAGCAATCAGCCCCAGCATTTT | CASSWDAYSNQPQHF
TRBJ2-1 | TRBD2 | 14 | - | TRBV10-3 | TGTGCCATCAGTGAAGATGAGCGGGATTATGAGCAGTTCTTC | CAISEDERDYEQFF
TRBJ1-4 | TRBD1 | 16 | - | TRBV5-1 | TGCGCCAGCAGCTTGGCCATGACAGGGGTTGATGAAAAACTGTTTTTT | CASSLAMTGVDEKLFF
TRBJ2-7 | - | 13 | few | TRBV6-6 | TGTGCCAGCAGTAACGGGGGAGACTACGAGCAGTACTTC | CASSNGGDYEQYF
TRBJ1-1 | - | 13 | - | TRBV27 | TGTGCCAGCAGTTTTGATGGGGGCACTGAAGCTTTCTTT | CASSFDGGTEAFF
TRBJ1-5 | - | 13 | - | TRBV2 | TGTGCCAGCAAGGTAGGGGGGAATCAGCCCCAGCATTTT | CASKVGGNQPQHF
TRBJ1-2 | - | 12 | - | TRBV6-5 | TGTGCCAGCAGTTACGATCGGGGTGGCTACACCTTC | CASSYDRGGYTF
TRBJ2-2 | TRBD2 | 14 | once | TRBV10-1 | TGCGCCAGCTCGACTAGCGGTAACACCGGGGAGCTGTTTTTT | CASSTSGNTGELFF
TRBJ1-5 | TRBD1 | 12 | - | TRBV30 | TGTGCCTACGGACAGGGGAGTCAGCCCCAGCATTTT | CAYGQGSQPQHF
TRBJ1-2 | - | 14 | - | TRBV9 | TGTGCCAGCAGCGTAGCTCACCCGCTGGAAGGCTACACCTTC | CASSVAHPLEGYTF
TRBJ1-3 | - | 14 | once | TRBV28 | TGTGCCAGCAGTCGCCCTAGCTCTGGAAACACCATATATTTT | CASSRPSSGNTIYF
TRBJ1-1 | TRBD1 | 15 | once | TRBV10-2 | TGCGCCAGCAGGGAGGGACAGGGGTACGACACTGAAGCTTTCTTT | CASREGQGYDTEAFF
TRBJ1-2 | - | 12 | - | TRBV5-6 | TGTGCCAGCAGCTTGAACGGAAATGGCTACACCTTC | CASSLNGNGYTF
TRBJ2-5 | - | 14 | - | TRBV5-1 | TGCGCCAGCAGCCCCCGGTTGTCCGAAGAGACCCAGTACTTC | CASSPRLSEETQYF
TRBJ2-7 | TRBD1 | 15 | - | TRBV11-2 | TGTGCCAGCAGCTCAGCCGGGACAGGGACCTACGAGCAGTACTTC | CASSSAGTGTYEQYF
TRBJ2-7 | TRBD1 | 17 | - | TRBV9 | TGTGCCAGCAGCGTAGACCCCCACCGGGACAGCAGCTACGAGCAGTACTTC | CASSVDPHRDSSYEQYF
TRBJ2-5 | - | 15 | - | TRBV30 | TGTGCCTGGAGGGGAAACGCCGGGGCCCAAGAGACCCAGTACTTC | CAWRGNAGAQETQYF
TRBJ2-5 | - | 12 | few | TRBV7-2 | TGTGCCAGCAGACCGCCCCGGGAGACCCAGTACTTC | CASRPPRETQYF
TRBJ1-3 | - | 16 | - | TRBV9 | TGTGCCAGCAGCCCGACCGATCTAGTCTCTGGAAACACCATATATTTT | CASSPTDLVSGNTIYF
TRBJ1-2 | - | 13 | few | TRBV18 | TGTGCCAGCTCACCACCGACAGCCTATGGCTACACCTTC | CASSPPTAYGYTF
TRBJ2-5 | - | 14 | - | TRBV9 | TGTGCCAGCAGCGTAGACCGGGACGTAGCGACCCAGTACTTC | CASSVDRDVATQYF
TRBJ2-1 | - | 14 | - | TRBV4-1 | TGCGCCAGCAGCCAAGAAAGGGTAGGGGGTGAGCAGTTCTTC | CASSQERVGGEQFF
TRBJ2-5 | - | 14 | - | TRBV4-2 | TGTGCCAGCAGCCAACTTGACGGACAAGAGACCCAGTACTTC | CASSQLDGQETQYF
TRBJ2-1 | - | 11 | - | TRBV2 | TGTGCATCAGGTTGGCACAATGAGCAGTTCTTC | CASGWHNEQFF
TRBJ2-1 | - | 13 | - | TRBV5-6 | TGTGCCAGCAGCCGGGGGCGAGACAATGAGCAGTTCTTC | CASSRGRDNEQFF
TRBJ1-2 | TRBD1 | 15 | many | TRBV7-2 | TGTGCCAGCAGCATAGACGGGACAGGGGCCTATGGCTACACCTTC | CASSIDGTGAYGYTF
TRBJ1-3 | - | 14 | - | TRBV7-9 | TGTGCCAGCAGCCAAACAGGGACTGGAAACACCATATATTTT | CASSQTGTGNTIYF
TRBJ2-7 | - | 11 | - | TRBV20-1 | TGCAGTGCTAGCGTATTCTACGAGCAGTACTTC | CSASVFYEQYF
TRBJ1-4 | TRBD1 | 16 | - | TRBV25-1 | TGTGCCAGCAGTCCACGGGTGGGACAGGGTGATGAAAAACTGTTTTTT | CASSPRVGQGDEKLFF
TRBJ1-1 | TRBD1 | 14 | - | TRBV29-1 | TGCAGCGTTGGACAGGGGGTGAAGAACACTGAAGCTTTCTTT | CSVGQGVKNTEAFF
TRBJ2-2 | - | 15 | - | TRBV9 | TGTGCCACCGACCCGGGGCCCCGGAACACCGGGGAGCTGTTTTTT | CATDPGPRNTGELFF
TRBJ1-3 | - | 14 | - | TRBV2 | TGTGCCAGCAGTGCTGGGACGGCCGGAAACACCATATATTTT | CASSAGTAGNTIYF
TRBJ1-3 | TRBD1 | 19 | - | TRBV18 | TGTGCCAGCTCACCACTGATATCCGAGACAGGGGCGCCTGGAAACACCATATATTTT | CASSPLISETGAPGNTIYF
TRBJ1-1 | - | 15 | - | TRBV5-1 | TGCGCCAGCAGCTTGGGAGGCTCAGGGTACACTGAAGCTTTCTTT | CASSLGGSGYTEAFF
TRBJ1-2 | TRBD1 | 17 | - | TRBV4-3 | TGCGCCAGCAGCCAAGCTAATTCCGTGGACAGGGCAAGAGGCTACACCTTC | CASSQANSVDRARGYTF